The source of this T cell receptor beta chain is a study of T cell repertoires in cytomegalovirus infection. V trimming: 5 bases; J trimming: 8 bases; junction bases outside the gene matches: 8. This CDR3 is 13 amino acids long. Germline CDR1 is SQVTM and CDR2 is ANQGSEA. Each CDR3 protein is one row after TCRdb ran MiXCR on the reads. The table records roughly 230,000 distinct CDR3 sequences, 12% of them present only once. The receptor was isolated from a human donor in good health (CMV status not recorded). Some clones in this sample may be carry-over from other donors' samples. The chain has TRBV29-1 and TRBJ1-4, with 7 positions matching TRBD1. Input material: PBMCs. The CDR3 nucleotides are TGCAGCGTTACTCAGGGGGGAGGCGAAAAACTGTTTTTT. This codes for CSVTQGGGEKLFF.